The 10 T cell receptor beta chains reported below all come from one sample, sequenced in a study of a mutant IDH1 vaccine in newly diagnosed glioma. Generated by immunoSEQ multiplex PCR, the TCRdb table keeps only in-frame clones and is missing some. In the table there are about 38,000 clones, more than 75% of which are singletons. Their cognate antigens are unknown. This sample's time point: week 5, during vaccination. Vaccinated patients received 300 ug of mutant IDH1 20-mer peptide per dose, with topical imiquimod. Specimen: PBMCs, collected from a glioma patient whose treatment included an IDH1 peptide vaccine. These receptors came from a man in his forties or fifties with glioma.

This clone came up once. The rearrangement links TRBV9 to TRBJ1-1; TRBD1 aligns across 9 bases. This CDR3 region has 15 residues. After removal of 3 bases from V and 4 bases from J, the junction contained 7 bases not matched to a gene. Germline V gene data show CDR1 as SGDLS and CDR2 as YYNGEE. The DNA of the CDR3 is TGTGCCAGCAGCGCCTACAGGGGGCAGAGCACTGAAGCTTTCTTT. Residues: CASSAYRGQSTEAFF.

This clone has only one observation. V gene TRBV5-6 combines with J gene TRBJ2-4; TRBD1 is a possible D gene (6 bases). Trimming removed 0 bases from V and 10 bases from J, with 8 bases in between. Germline V gene lookup returns CDR1 SGHDT and CDR2 YYEEEE. The CDR3 runs to 12 residues. CDR3 protein: CASSLGGPIQYF. Here the CDR3 DNA reads TGTGCCAGCAGCTTGGGGGGGCCGATTCAGTACTTC. The whole variable domain, remainder taken from reference TRBV5-6 and TRBJ2-4, is DAGVTQSPTHLIKTRGQQVTLRCSPKSGHDTVSWYQQALGQGPQFIFQYYEEEERQRGNFPDRFSGHQFPNYSSELNVNALLLGDSALYLCASSLGGPIQYFGAGTRLSVL.

V gene TRBV27 combines with J gene TRBJ2-7; a possible D gene is TRBD2 (7 bases). Trimming pared 6 bases from V and 2 bases from J, leaving 11 bases between. The germline CDR1 and CDR2 sequences are MNHEY and SMNVEV (reference sequence). The CDR3 loop spans 13 amino acids. CDR3: CASRGGRAYEQYF. Written as DNA, the CDR3 is TGTGCCAGCAGGGGGGGGCGCGCCTACGAGCAGTACTTC.

V is TRBV9 and J is TRBJ2-1; 9 bases align to TRBD2. J was trimmed by 4 bases and V by 0 bases; bases with no gene match: 11. The CDR3 runs 18 residues. The germline CDR1 and CDR2 sequences are SGDLS and YYNGEE. The CDR3 is CASSVVSTSGAPYNEQFF. CDR3 DNA sequence: TGTGCCAGCAGCGTAGTGTCGACTAGCGGAGCTCCTTACAATGAGCAGTTCTTC.

This clone was picked up a small number of times. The same CDR3 also results from other DNA sequences found in this sample. The CDR3 protein is CASSGQGAYEQYF. The CDR3 region has the DNA TGTGCCAGCAGCGGACAGGGGGCTTACGAGCAGTACTTC. The chain has TRBV9 and TRBJ2-7; TRBD1 aligns across 10 bases. Germline-derived CDR1 and CDR2 are SGDLS and YYNGEE. V shed 3 bases and J 4 bases; nucleotides not matched to a gene: 1. There are 13 residues in the CDR3.

The rearrangement joins TRBV7-9 to TRBJ2-1; D not resolved. The CDR3 consists of 14 residues. V was trimmed by 4 bases and J by 5 bases, leaving 12 bases between them. The germline gives CDR1 SEHNR, CDR2 FQNEAQ (reference sequence). CDR3 sequence reads: CASSSVLTDNEQFF. The CDR3 DNA is TGTGCCAGCAGCTCCGTCCTCACAGACAATGAGCAGTTCTTC.

The V gene is TRBV7-2, the J gene TRBJ1-1; 9 bases match TRBD1. The CDR3 length is 19 residues. Germline CDR1 SGHTA, CDR2 FQGNSA. V was clipped by 4 bases and J by 4 bases; unmatched bases: 19. Here the CDR3 reads CASSSQWDREEWRTTEAFF. CDR3 DNA: TGTGCCAGCAGCTCCCAGTGGGACAGGGAGGAATGGAGAACCACTGAAGCTTTCTTT. The full variable domain, its missing parts supplied by reference TRBV7-2 and TRBJ1-1, is GAGVSQSPSNKVTEKGKDVELRCDPISGHTALYWYRQSLGQGLEFLIYFQGNSAPDKSGLPSDRFSAERTGGSVSTLTIQRTQQEDSAVYLCASSSQWDREEWRTTEAFFGQGTRLTVV.

A few counts support this clone. CDR3 region: CSAGEYGYTF. CDR3 bases: TGCAGTGCTGGGGAATATGGCTACACCTTC. The gene calls are TRBV20-1 and TRBJ1-2; D is ambiguous. Germline CDR1 is DFQATT and CDR2 is SNEGSKA (reference sequence). Trimming pared 5 bases from V and 5 bases from J, leaving 6 bases between. This CDR3 contains 10 residues.

This clone was seen only once. The CDR3 DNA is TGTGCCAGCAGTCCCGGACAGGGGATCTCTTACGAGCAGTACTTC. This codes for CASSPGQGISYEQYF. This chain joins TRBV7-2 and TRBJ2-7; TRBD1 agrees at 9 bases. This CDR3 has 15 residues. Germline CDR1 is SGHTA and CDR2 is FQGNSA. V shed 6 bases and J 4 bases; nucleotides not matched to a gene: 10.

This sequence joins TRBV2 and TRBJ2-2; 7 positions match TRBD2. Germline V gene data show CDR1 as SNHLY and CDR2 as FYNNEI. The ends lost 7 bases at V and 4 bases at J; junction bases unmatched: 3. The CDR3 has 13 amino acids. In DNA form, the CDR3 reads TGTGCCAGCACCGGCGGGGGCACCGGGGAGCTGTTTTTT. Translating gives CASTGGGTGELFF.